This T cell receptor (beta chain) originates from a study of shared clonotypes between healthy human individuals. In its sample, this clone was seen a few times. Samples left unsorted employed tens of millions of PBMCs for genomic DNA. The V end was cut by 2 bases, the J end by 7 bases, with 9 bases between. Germline CDR1 DFQATT, CDR2 SNEGSKA (reference sequence). The CDR3 is 11 amino acids. Some clones are missing from TCRdb's copy, which holds only in-frame ones; the method was immunoSEQ multiplex PCR. The table records roughly 500,000 clones, less than 85% of them present only once. The chain joins TRBV20-1 to TRBJ2-7; D perhaps matches TRBD2 (5 bases). Sequenced sample: PBMCs. The clonotype originates from a woman aged 40 to 49 in good health. Some clones in this sample may be carry-over from other donors' samples. CDR3 bases: TGCAGTGCTAGAAGCGGAAGTGAGCAGTACTTC. Protein sequence: CSARSGSEQYF.